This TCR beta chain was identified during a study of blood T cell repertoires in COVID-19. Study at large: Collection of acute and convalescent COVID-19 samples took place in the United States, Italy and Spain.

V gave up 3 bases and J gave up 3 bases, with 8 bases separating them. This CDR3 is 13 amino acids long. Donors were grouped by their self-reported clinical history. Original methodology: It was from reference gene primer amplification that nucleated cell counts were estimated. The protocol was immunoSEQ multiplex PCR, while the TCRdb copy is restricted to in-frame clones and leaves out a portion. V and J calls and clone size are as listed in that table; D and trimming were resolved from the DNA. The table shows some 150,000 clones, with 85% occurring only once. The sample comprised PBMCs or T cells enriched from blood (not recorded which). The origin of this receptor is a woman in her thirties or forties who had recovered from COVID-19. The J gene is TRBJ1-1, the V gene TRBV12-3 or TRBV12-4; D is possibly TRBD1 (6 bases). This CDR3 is CASSLDRYTEAFF. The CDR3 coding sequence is TGTGCCAGCAGTTTGGACAGATACACTGAAGCTTTCTTT.